This T cell receptor beta chain derives from a study of CD8 T cells in Susac syndrome. RNA totalling roughly 0.5 to 1 ug underwent reverse transcription with random hexamers. The authors amplified TCR beta CDR3 across 54 Vbeta and 13 Jbeta using immunoSEQ multiplex PCR. TCRdb redid the calling of the immunoSEQ multiplex PCR reads with MiXCR, one entry per CDR3 protein. The sample lists roughly 200,000 distinct CDR3 sequences; roughly 92% were seen once. V was shortened by 1 base and J by 0 bases, with 10 bases between the two germline ends. CDR1 SEHNR and CDR2 FQNEAQ come from the germline V gene (reference sequence). CDR3 length: 17 amino acids. Sequencing of TCR beta was performed on blood CD8+ and CD4+ T cells. Purification of the CD8+ and CD4+ T cells relied on negative isolation, and TEMRA cells underwent FACS enrichment. To note about this clonotype: What it binds is unknown.

Study-wide findings and caveats: Acknowledgment was made by the study that its TCR sequencing and HLA analysis involved a relatively small number of individuals.

This receptor was identified in a human donor in good health. Sequenced: CD4+ T cells from PBMCs. The chain is built from TRBV7-9 and TRBJ2-6; D remains ambiguous. This CDR3 is CASSLGQGFSGANVLTF. The DNA for the CDR3 is TGTGCCAGCAGCTTAGGCCAAGGGTTCTCTGGGGCCAACGTCCTGACTTTC.